The subject of this entry is one T cell receptor beta chain. Researchers ran the PCR with 60 Vbeta and 13 Jbeta primers. TCRdb's table, derived via immunoSEQ multiplex PCR, lists solely in-frame clones and lacks some. Of 100,000 to 150,000 clones in the sample, around 74% were seen once. The sample comes from a study of cytomegalovirus exposure and HLA in healthy donors. Trimming at V came to 3 bases and at J to 5 bases, leaving 10 bases not matched to a gene. The CDR3 consists of 17 residues. Germline CDR1 reads PRHDT; CDR2 reads FYEKMQ (reference sequence). The chain employs TRBV13 and TRBJ2-3; 11 bases align to TRBD2. The specimen sequenced was PBMCs. The receptor was derived from a man aged 35 to 55 in good health and CMV-seropositive. Written as DNA, the CDR3 is TGTGCCAGCAGCTTGGTGACTAGCGGGGTGGAGGGAGATACGCAGTATTTT. The encoded protein is CASSLVTSGVEGDTQYF.